The present entry profiles one TCR beta chain with its context. Antigen: not known. CDR3 length equals 15 residues. The V and J ends lost 3 bases and 7 bases, in that order; junction bases with no gene match: 8. Germline CDR1 MNHEY, CDR2 SVGAGI. This specimen belongs to a study of somatic mutations in cytotoxic T cells in rheumatoid arthritis. Study-wide results and limits: CD8+ T cells showed clonality that did not differ significantly between patients with rheumatoid arthritis and age-matched healthy controls.

Produced via immunoSEQ multiplex PCR; TCRdb's table is partial and in-frame only. The repertoire holds roughly 4,700 clones, with about three quarters as singletons. This receptor was taken from a man aged 65 to 85 with rheumatoid arthritis. The chain combines TRBV6-5 with TRBJ2-7; 11 bases fit TRBD2. Sequenced input: CD8+ T cells sorted from blood. The CDR3 loop is CASSYSGLAGGEQYF. In nucleotides, the CDR3 is TGTGCCAGCAGTTATTCTGGACTAGCGGGTGGAGAGCAGTACTTC.